This T cell receptor beta chain was captured in a study of blood T cell repertoires in COVID-19. Whole-study context: There were acute and convalescent COVID-19 samples, and they came from the United States, Italy and Spain. The analysed material was cDNA or gDNA that came from T cells, B-cell-depleted T cells, or PBMCs.

The trim removed 1 base at V and 4 bases at J, leaving 14 bases unmatched. CDR1 is SGHNT, CDR2 YENEEA, per germline. CDR3 length: 19 amino acids. In the study's own analysis: Reference gene primer amplification gave nucleated cell count estimates. Sequenced by immunoSEQ multiplex PCR; TCRdb stores in-frame clones only, minus some. V and J calls and clone size are copied from that table; D and trimming were computed from the DNA. The top ten hold about 5.5% of the sample, which has about 200,000 clones, around 80% seen once. This TCR was recovered from a woman aged 70-85 years with acute or convalescent COVID-19. Sequences were obtained from peripheral blood. The chain couples TRBV11-3 to TRBJ2-1, with 9 bases identical to TRBD2. The CDR3 loop reads CASSLGWREGPYDYNEQFF. CDR3 sequence (DNA): TGTGCCAGCAGCTTAGGCTGGCGGGAGGGACCTTATGATTACAATGAGCAGTTCTTC.